These 16 T cell receptor beta chains originate from one sample sequenced in a study of cytomegalovirus exposure and HLA in healthy donors. Primers included in the PCR were 60 Vbeta and 13 Jbeta primers. This table comes from immunoSEQ multiplex PCR, and its TCRdb copy is limited to in-frame clones, with some not included. Of tens of thousands of clones in the sample, approximately 78% were seen once. The sequenced sample consisted of PBMCs. Receptors originate from a woman aged 40 to 50 in good health and CMV-seropositive.

The chain couples TRBV11-3 to TRBJ1-2; TRBD1 matches 7 bases. The CDR3 has 13 amino acids. Germline V lookup: CDR1 SGHNT, CDR2 YENEEA. V shed 5 bases and J 8 bases; nucleotides not matched to a gene: 8. The CDR3 spells CASSVDRVDGYTF. CDR3 coding DNA: TGTGCCAGCAGCGTCGACAGGGTGGACGGCTACACCTTC.

The gene calls are TRBV27 and TRBJ2-2; perhaps TRBD1 as D (6 bases). The V and J ends lost 6 bases and 2 bases respectively, with 10 bases between them. Germline CDR1 MNHEY, CDR2 SMNVEV (reference sequence). CDR3 length equals 14 residues. The CDR3 coding sequence is TGTGCCAGCAGGGCAGGGGCTAACACCGGGGAGCTGTTTTTT. Amino acid sequence: CASRAGANTGELFF.

J is TRBJ1-1 and V is TRBV2, with D uncertain. Deletions cut 3 bases from V and 3 bases from J, with 11 bases between. CDR1 SNHLY and CDR2 FYNNEI come from the germline V gene. This CDR3 is built from 14 residues. CDR3 amino acids: CASSDALVDTEAFF. The CDR3 DNA reads as TGTGCCAGCAGTGATGCGCTAGTGGACACTGAAGCTTTCTTT.

The V call is TRBV10-3, the J call TRBJ1-1; 8 nucleotides match TRBD1. From germline, CDR1 is ENHRY and CDR2 SYGVKD. The CDR3 covers 14 residues. Losses at the gene ends were 2 bases for V and 8 bases for J; bases not matched to a gene: 7. CDR3 loop: CAISEGTGVTEAFF. The CDR3 coding sequence is TGTGCCATCAGTGAGGGGACAGGCGTGACCGAAGCTTTCTTT.

Notes on this clone: Compared with germline, one end of the junction differs, possibly owing to a read error. This chain connects TRBV5-6 to TRBJ2-1, with D perhaps matching TRBD1 (5 bases). Per the germline V gene, CDR1 is SGHDT and CDR2 is YYEEEE. The CDR3 spans 13 residues. This CDR3 reads CASSSLNDRRVLF. The CDR3 DNA reads as TGTGCCAGCAGCTCTTTAAACGACAGACGTGTGCTCTTC. Combining the CDR3 with reference TRBV5-6 and TRBJ2-1 gives the whole variable domain DAGVTQSPTHLIKTRGQQVTLRCSPKSGHDTVSWYQQALGQGPQFIFQYYEEEERQRGNFPDRFSGHQFPNYSSELNVNALLLGDSALYLCASSSLNDRRVLFGPGTRLTVL.

The rearrangement links TRBV28 to TRBJ1-2; 8 nucleotides align to TRBD1. The CDR3 covers 16 residues. CDR1 is MDHEN, CDR2 SYDVKM, per germline. After removal of 2 bases from V and 8 bases from J, the junction contained 13 bases not matched to a gene. CDR3 sequence (DNA): TGTGCCAGCAGTTTAGTTCAGGACAGGGAGGTGAGAGGCTACACCTTC. This sequence encodes CASSLVQDREVRGYTF.

This clone was observed a few times. V usage is TRBV5-4 and J usage is TRBJ2-3; the match to TRBD2 covers 9 bases. This CDR3 region has 16 residues. With 1 base clipped from V and 2 bases from J, the junction kept 5 bases outside the gene matches. Germline CDR1 SGHNT, CDR2 YYREEE (reference sequence). Here the CDR3 reads CASSLYAGGFTDTQYF. DNA for the CDR3: TGTGCCAGCAGCTTGTATGCGGGAGGGTTCACAGATACGCAGTATTTT.

The chain uses TRBV5-5 and TRBJ2-5; no clear D gene. Near its end, the DNA agrees better with TRBJ2-7, so the J call may be wrong. Germline V gene lookup returns CDR1 SGHKS and CDR2 YYEKEE (reference sequence). This CDR3 contains 14 residues. CDR3 DNA sequence: TGTGCCAGCAGCACCCATCATAACTCCTACGAGCAGTACTTC. It yields the protein CASSTHHNSYEQYF.

This sequence joins TRBV19 and TRBJ1-2; D is ambiguous. The CDR3 is 14 amino acids. Germline V gene lookup returns CDR1 LNHDA and CDR2 SQIVND (reference sequence). Deletions cut 7 bases from V and 3 bases from J, with 15 bases between. As DNA, the CDR3 is TGTGCCAGTAATGATCCCGGGGTAGACTATGGCTACACCTTC. It is translated as CASNDPGVDYGYTF.

This chain joins TRBV7-2 and TRBJ2-7, with D possibly being TRBD1 (5 bases). V was pared by 0 bases and J by 0 bases, with 12 bases between. In germline, CDR1 is SGHTA, CDR2 FQGNSA. The CDR3 length is 16 residues. In DNA, the CDR3 is TGTGCCAGCAGCTTAGCGGGCACAGGCATCTCCTACGAGCAGTACTTC. It specifies CASSLAGTGISYEQYF.

The chain couples TRBV7-8 to TRBJ2-1; D ambiguous. The CDR3 consists of 13 residues. V was pared by 6 bases and J by 7 bases, with 13 bases between. Germline lookup yields CDR1 SGHVS and CDR2 FQNEAQ. The CDR3 region is CASRHNVQNEQFF. CDR3 nucleotides: TGTGCCAGCAGGCATAACGTACAAAATGAGCAGTTCTTC.

This clone was recorded only once. The rearrangement joins TRBV28 to TRBJ1-1; TRBD1 is a possible D gene (6 bases). Between the trimmed V and J ends, which lost 8 bases and 0 bases, there was a span of 10 bases. This CDR3 has 13 residues. The germline gives CDR1 MDHEN, CDR2 SYDVKM. This CDR3 reads CASVDSVNTEAFF. CDR3 DNA sequence: TGTGCCAGCGTGGACAGTGTGAACACTGAAGCTTTCTTT.

This clone was counted only a few times. The CDR3 DNA is TGTGCCAGCAGTCTGTGGGACAGTAGGAATGAGCAGTTCTTC. It specifies CASSLWDSRNEQFF. This sequence joins TRBV27 and TRBJ2-1; 7 bases map to TRBD1. This CDR3 comprises 14 residues. The germline CDR1 and CDR2 sequences are MNHEY and SMNVEV (reference sequence). V lost 5 bases to trimming and J lost 7 bases; unmatched junction nucleotides: 8.

CDR3 DNA sequence: TGCAGCGTTGAAGGGGCCAACCCAAACACAGATACGCAGTATTTT. It codes for CSVEGANPNTDTQYF. J is TRBJ2-3 and V is TRBV29-1; D ambiguous. This CDR3 has 15 amino acids. Trimming pared 1 base from V and 2 bases from J, leaving 13 bases between. Germline assignment: CDR1 SQVTM and CDR2 ANQGSEA.

This clone was counted once. The chain is built from TRBV7-3 and TRBJ2-3; 8 nucleotides match TRBD2. V lost 5 bases, J lost 1 base, and 11 bases stayed unmatched. Germline loops: CDR1 SGHTA, CDR2 FQGTGA. CDR3 length: 17 amino acids. For the CDR3, the DNA is TGTGCCAGCAGCCAAAGGGGGGCGGGAGGAGGCACAGATACGCAGTATTTT. It encodes CASSQRGAGGGTDTQYF.

This rearrangement joins TRBV6-4 to TRBJ2-6; D possibly corresponds to TRBD1 (5 bases). This CDR3 contains 16 residues. Germline V gene data show CDR1 as MRHNA and CDR2 as SNTAGT. V dropped 2 bases and J dropped 0 bases, with 8 bases sitting between them. Here the CDR3 DNA reads TGTGCCAGCAGTGACACCACAGGCTCTGGGGCCAACGTCCTGACTTTC. Its translation: CASSDTTGSGANVLTF.